The following is a T cell receptor beta chain sequence with its context. Which antigen it targets is not known. No much larger clone exists at a distance of one base, and base qualities are not known. The time point label of this sample denotes: about 28 days (+/-7) after the second vaccine dose. AZD1222 recipients given second doses at about 4 weeks or at about 12 weeks were pooled, since spike-specific TCR depth and breadth were not found to differ between the two schedules. The vaccinee samples were drawn from two UK trials, COV001 and COV002, one of which was a single-blind randomized controlled phase 2/3 trial testing AZD1222 (ChAdOx1 nCoV-19) in healthy adults. Trial participant PBMC samples were collected at day 0 and day 28 after the second dose for TCRbeta chain sequencing. The data belong to a study of T cell responses to AZD1222 COVID-19 vaccine (dated by TCRdb to the early 2020s). Regarding the study in general: A total of approximately 240 trial participants underwent TCR sequencing, of whom some 200 had received two doses of AZD1222 and approximately 25 had received two doses of the MenACWY control vaccine. Enrollment into the trials was organized by age into subgroups of 18-55, 56-69 and 70-plus years, and those subgroups contained roughly 150, 30 and 60 TCR-sequenced participants, respectively. Results and caveats for the whole study, not just this receptor: After two AZD1222 doses, spike-specific TCR breadth and depth were significantly higher than at day 0 and than in MenACWY recipients. In the small 56-69-year group, the increase in depth fell short of significance, most likely because of low power. CD4 TCRs associated with the vaccine covered the entire spike protein, and the dominant responses were in regions 160-218 and 743-854. Reportedly, close to half of the unique spike-specific TCRs recognized epitopes lying outside the regions that are mutated in the B.1.351 and B.1.1.7 variants. Participants were mostly white British, with more females than males. The authors suggested clonal diversity may have been underestimated. Conclusions about previously exposed vaccinees are limited, since just a handful of AZD1222 recipients were seropositive for SARS-CoV-2 at baseline. No day 14 peak-response samples were available, so repertoires were characterized only after the peak T cell response.

The CDR3 regions of human TCRbeta chains were analyzed by immunosequencing. On the authors' methods: TCRs in the repertoires were compared against a reference library of SARS-CoV-2-specific TCRs that had been generated with the MIRA antigen-specificity platform. Breadth was defined as the fraction of unique TCRs that were SARS-CoV-2-associated. Depth was defined as the fraction of total T cells that were SARS-CoV-2-associated. Using the MIRA data, each spike-specific TCR was mapped to the spike region that the TCR reacts to and placed in a CD4 or CD8 class. Log10-transformed breadth and depth values were compared by one-way ANOVA with Sidak's multiple comparisons tests. As stored in TCRdb, this immuneACCESS dataset retains in-frame rearrangements with V and J assigned. A fraction of the clones does not appear; measured against another copy, unresolved V genes explain less than half of the discrepancy, and the remainder lacks a known reason. For V, J and clone size, that table is used; D and trimming come from the DNA. The sample table shows 70,000 to 95,000 clones, and under 90% are seen once. Approximately 1.3% of the sample is in the top ten clones.

Sequences were derived from peripheral blood, sampled 28 days after the second AZD1222 dose. The receptor was derived from an adult who received the AZD1222 COVID-19 vaccine.

The DNA sequence follows: TGTGCCAGTACGGGGACAGGCCTCCCCTCTGGAAACACCATATATTTT. Its protein reads: CASTGTGLPSGNTIYF. The chain is made from TRBV19 and TRBJ1-3, and TRBD1 aligns with 8 junction nucleotides. Here V drops 7 bases and J drops 0 bases, and the junction holds 8 bases not matched to any gene. CDR1 and CDR2 are drawn from the germline V gene (reference sequence): LNHDA, SQIVND. The CDR3 starts with the cysteine, ends with the phenylalanine, and has 16 residues. The retained sequence is limited to the CDR3, 48 bases, with the frame set at the first base.